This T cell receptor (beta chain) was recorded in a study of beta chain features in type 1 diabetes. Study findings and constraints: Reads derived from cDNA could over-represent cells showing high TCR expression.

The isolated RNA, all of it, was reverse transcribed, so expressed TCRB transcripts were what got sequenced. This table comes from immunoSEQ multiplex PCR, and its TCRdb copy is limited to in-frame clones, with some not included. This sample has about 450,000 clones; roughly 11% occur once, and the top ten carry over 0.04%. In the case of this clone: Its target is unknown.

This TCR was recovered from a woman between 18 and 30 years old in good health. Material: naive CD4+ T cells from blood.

The CDR3 bases are TGTGCCAGCAGTGCCGGGAGAACAACTGAAAAACTGTTTTTT. It encodes CASSAGRTTEKLFF. The V and J genes are TRBV27 and TRBJ1-4; no clear D. CDR1 and CDR2 (germline): MNHEY, SMNVEV (reference sequence). Trimming pared 5 bases from V and 7 bases from J, leaving 14 bases between. The CDR3 extends over 14 amino acids.